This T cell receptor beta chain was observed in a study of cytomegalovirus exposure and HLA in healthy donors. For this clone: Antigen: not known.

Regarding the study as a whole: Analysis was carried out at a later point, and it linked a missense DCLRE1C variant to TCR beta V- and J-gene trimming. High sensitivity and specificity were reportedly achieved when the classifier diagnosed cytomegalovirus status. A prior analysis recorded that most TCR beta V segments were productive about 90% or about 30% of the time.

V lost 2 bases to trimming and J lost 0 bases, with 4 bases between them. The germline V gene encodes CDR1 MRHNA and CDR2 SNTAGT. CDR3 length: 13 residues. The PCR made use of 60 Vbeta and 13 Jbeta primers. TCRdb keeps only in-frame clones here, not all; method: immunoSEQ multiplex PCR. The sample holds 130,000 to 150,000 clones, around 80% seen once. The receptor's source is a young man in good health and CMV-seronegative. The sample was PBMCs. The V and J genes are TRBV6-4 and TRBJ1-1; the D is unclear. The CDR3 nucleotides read TGTGCCAGCAGTGACAGCCTGAACACTGAAGCTTTCTTT. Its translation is CASSDSLNTEAFF.